The following is a T cell receptor (beta chain) sequence with its context. As yet, its antigen is unknown. This specimen belongs to a study of CD8 T cells in ankylosing spondylitis. Germline assignment: CDR1 SGHVS and CDR2 FQNEAQ. V shed 1 base and J shed 4 bases, with 10 bases lying between them. The CDR3 totals 14 residues. Study-wide results and caveats: A motif in TCR beta, a set of eight highly homologous variants, appeared characteristic of ankylosing spondylitis blood. Reactive arthritis synovial fluid and blood were previously reported to contain some motif variants.

TCRdb processed the 5' RACE reads anew with MiXCR; each CDR3 protein has one entry. The sample has approximately 400,000 distinct CDR3 sequences, roughly 17% seen once; the top ten hold 0.85% to 1.3%. V and J are TRBV7-8 and TRBJ1-1; D gene uncertain. Sequencing was done on a sample of blood, either unsorted or a sorted T cell fraction (not recorded which). This TCR was sampled from a male donor with ankylosing spondylitis. As DNA, the CDR3 is TGTGCCAGCAGCTTAGGCCACGGAAGCACTGAAGCTTTCTTT. Translation: CASSLGHGSTEAFF.